The clone carrying this T cell receptor (beta chain) was counted a few times. The antigen remains unidentified. CDR3 length: 15 amino acids. The V and J ends lost 1 base and 2 bases, in that order; junction bases with no gene match: 8. CDR1 and CDR2 from the germline V gene are SQVTM and ANQGSEA. TCRdb recomputed calls from the 5' RACE reads with MiXCR, one row per CDR3 protein. The repertoire has a few hundred thousand distinct CDR3 sequences, more than 9% of them found once; the top ten carry under 3.5%. This sample stems from a study of identical twins. Study-level findings and limits: Out-of-frame beta chain sequences displayed weaker excess sharing between twins.

The sample also formed part of further work on yellow fever vaccine responses in identical twins.

Input material: PBMCs. The sequence derives from a woman under 30 in good health. This chain joins TRBV29-1 and TRBJ2-7; 7 positions match TRBD1. CDR3 nucleotide sequence: TGCAGCGTTGAAGCTCCCCGGGACAGAACCTACGAGCAGTACTTC. Amino acid sequence: CSVEAPRDRTYEQYF.